This TCR beta chain came from a study of blood T cells in healthy people across ages. With a J-beta primer mix and a sample-barcoded 5' primer, a second PCR ran 7 to 11 cycles. TCRdb fed the 5' RACE reads into MiXCR, producing one record per CDR3 protein. Found here are around 1,800,000 distinct CDR3 sequences, 35% to 50% of them singletons; the top ten hold 23%. The clonotype was recovered from a human donor in good health. Material for sequencing was blood.

The CDR3 bases are TGTGCCAGCTCATCTCAGACAGGGTTCGATTCACCCCTCCACTTT. This encodes CASSSQTGFDSPLHF. The rearrangement uses TRBV18 and TRBJ1-6, with 7 bases that match TRBD1. CDR3 length: 15 amino acids. From germline, CDR1 is KGHSH and CDR2 LQKENI. Unmatched junction bases numbered 9, after V lost 5 bases and J lost 8 bases.